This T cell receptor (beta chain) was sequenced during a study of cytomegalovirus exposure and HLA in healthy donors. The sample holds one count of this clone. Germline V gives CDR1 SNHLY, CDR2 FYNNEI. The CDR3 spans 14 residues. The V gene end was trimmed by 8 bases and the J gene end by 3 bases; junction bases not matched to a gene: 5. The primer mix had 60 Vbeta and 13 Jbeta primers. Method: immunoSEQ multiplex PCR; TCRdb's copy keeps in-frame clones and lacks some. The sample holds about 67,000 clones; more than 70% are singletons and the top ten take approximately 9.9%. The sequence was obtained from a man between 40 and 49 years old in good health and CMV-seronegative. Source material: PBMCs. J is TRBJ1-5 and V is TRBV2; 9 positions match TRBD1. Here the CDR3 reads CASSGTGINQPQHF. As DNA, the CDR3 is TGTGCCAGCTCCGGGACAGGGATCAATCAGCCCCAGCATTTT.